These 3 T cell receptor beta chains were sequenced from one sample in a study of blood T cell repertoires in COVID-19. Repertoires were generated with immunoSEQ multiplex PCR, while TCRdb's copy carries only in-frame clones and drops some. In the table there are under 300,000 clones, about 80% of which are singletons. The sequenced sample was peripheral blood. The receptors come from a woman over 75 with acute or convalescent COVID-19.

The V gene is TRBV7-9, the J gene TRBJ1-2; D unclear. CDR3 length: 12 residues. The germline V gene has CDR1 SEHNR and CDR2 FQNEAQ (reference sequence). V was trimmed by 5 bases and J by 3 bases, leaving 7 bases between them. CDR3 in DNA: TGTGCCAGCAGCGGAGTAGACTATGGCTACACCTTC. Translated: CASSGVDYGYTF. The entire variable domain, with the rest obtained from reference TRBV7-9 and TRBJ1-2, is as follows: DTGVSQNPRHKITKRGQNVTFRCDPISEHNRLYWYRQTLGQGPEFLTYFQNEAQLEKSRLLSDRFSAERPKGSFSTLEIQRTEQGDSAMYLCASSGVDYGYTFGSGTRLTVV.

The chain joins TRBV7-9 to TRBJ2-3, with 7 positions matching TRBD1. CDR3 size: 17 residues. The trim removed 5 bases at V and 2 bases at J, leaving 13 bases unmatched. The germline V gene has CDR1 SEHNR and CDR2 FQNEAQ (reference sequence). The CDR3 DNA follows: TGTGCCAGCAGCCCCACCCGGGACAGTTGGGCCACAGATACGCAGTATTTT. Amino acid sequence: CASSPTRDSWATDTQYF.

This chain joins TRBV5-1 and TRBJ1-1; 9 bases fit TRBD1. This CDR3 has 18 amino acids. J was trimmed by 1 base and V by 0 bases; bases with no gene match: 10. Germline V lookup: CDR1 SGHRS, CDR2 YFSETQ. The CDR3 is CASSLGLTGGLGNTEAFF. CDR3 coding DNA: TGCGCCAGCAGCTTGGGGTTAACAGGGGGCCTAGGGAACACTGAAGCTTTCTTT.